In its sample, the clone carrying this T cell receptor beta chain was seen once. V dropped 2 bases and J dropped 0; count of bases not matched to a gene: 6. Per germline, CDR1 SGHRS and CDR2 YFSETQ. CDR3 size: 16 residues. The data stem from a study of OX40 agonist ivuxolimab in advanced cancers. Profiled with immunoSEQ multiplex PCR; TCRdb holds only in-frame clones, not every one. The data hold some 86,000 clones, with roughly 87% observed a single time. The material sequenced was CD4+ or CD8+ T cells sorted from blood, taken in a trial of the OX40 agonist ivuxolimab. The chain has TRBV5-1 and TRBJ2-3, with 7 bases fitting TRBD1. The TCR comes from an adult with an advanced solid tumor such as melanoma, head and neck, liver or kidney cancer. In DNA, the CDR3 is TGCGCCAGCAGCTTTTTAGGGGGCCCGAGCACAGATACGCAGTATTTT. It specifies CASSFLGGPSTDTQYF. The full variable domain, in which reference TRBV5-1 and TRBJ2-3 provide the parts outside the CDR3, is KAGVTQTPRYLIKTRGQQVTLSCSPISGHRSVSWYQQTPGQGLQFLFEYFSETQRNKGNFPGRFSGRQFSNSRSEMNVSTLELGDSALYLCASSFLGGPSTDTQYFGPGTRLTVL.